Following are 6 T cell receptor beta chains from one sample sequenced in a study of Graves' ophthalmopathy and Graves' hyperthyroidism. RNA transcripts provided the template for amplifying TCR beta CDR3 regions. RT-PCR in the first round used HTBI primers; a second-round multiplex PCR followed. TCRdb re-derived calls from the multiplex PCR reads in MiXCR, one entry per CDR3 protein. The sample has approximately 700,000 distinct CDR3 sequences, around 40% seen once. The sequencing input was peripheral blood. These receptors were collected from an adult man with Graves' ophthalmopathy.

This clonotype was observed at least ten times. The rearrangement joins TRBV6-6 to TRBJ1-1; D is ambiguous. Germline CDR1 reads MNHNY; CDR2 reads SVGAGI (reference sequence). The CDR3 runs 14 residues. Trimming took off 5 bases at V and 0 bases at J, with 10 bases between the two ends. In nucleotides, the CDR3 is TGTGCCAGCAGTAAAGGACTCATGAACACTGAAGCTTTCTTT. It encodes CASSKGLMNTEAFF.

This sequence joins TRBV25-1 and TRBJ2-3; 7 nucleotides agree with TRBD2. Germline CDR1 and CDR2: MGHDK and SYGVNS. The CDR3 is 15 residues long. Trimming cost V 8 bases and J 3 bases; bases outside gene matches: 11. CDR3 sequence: CASVEAGYGTDTQYF. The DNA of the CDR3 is TGTGCCAGCGTCGAAGCGGGATATGGTACAGATACGCAGTATTTT.

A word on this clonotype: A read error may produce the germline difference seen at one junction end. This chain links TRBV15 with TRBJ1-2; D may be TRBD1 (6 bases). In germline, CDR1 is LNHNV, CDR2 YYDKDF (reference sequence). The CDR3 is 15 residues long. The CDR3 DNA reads TGTGCCACCAGCAGAGGCGGGACAACAAACTATGGCCACACCTTC. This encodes CATSRGGTTNYGHTF.

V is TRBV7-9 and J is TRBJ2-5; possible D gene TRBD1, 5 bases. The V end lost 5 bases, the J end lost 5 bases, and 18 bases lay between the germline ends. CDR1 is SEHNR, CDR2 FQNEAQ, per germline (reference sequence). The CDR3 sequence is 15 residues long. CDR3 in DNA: TGTGCCAGCAGCCCCGAAGGCCAGGGTCGGGAGACCCAGTACTTC. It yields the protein CASSPEGQGRETQYF.

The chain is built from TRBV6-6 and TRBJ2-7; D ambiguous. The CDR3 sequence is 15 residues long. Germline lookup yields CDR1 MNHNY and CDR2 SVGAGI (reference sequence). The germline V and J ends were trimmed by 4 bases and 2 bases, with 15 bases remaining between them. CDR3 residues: CASSSSTSRTYEQYF. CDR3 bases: TGTGCCAGCAGTTCTTCTACGTCCAGGACCTACGAGCAGTACTTC.

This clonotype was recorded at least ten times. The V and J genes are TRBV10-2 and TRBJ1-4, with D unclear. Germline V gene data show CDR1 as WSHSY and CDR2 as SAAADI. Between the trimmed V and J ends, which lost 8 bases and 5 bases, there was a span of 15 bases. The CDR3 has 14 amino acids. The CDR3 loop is CASSPAVQNEKLFF. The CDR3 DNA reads TGCGCCAGCTCCCCCGCTGTGCAGAATGAAAAACTGTTTTTT.